The next 4 T cell receptor beta chains were all read from a single sample in a study of shared clonotypes between healthy human individuals. In the naive CD8 group, cells lacked CD45RO and were positively selected for CCR7, so terminally differentiated effector memory CD45RA+ cells were left out. Clones were read by immunoSEQ multiplex PCR, and TCRdb kept only the in-frame ones, dropping some. The repertoire has 1.5 million to 2.5 million clones, roughly 95% of them found once; the top ten carry roughly 1%. Sequenced: naive CD8+ T cells sorted from blood. The source of these receptors is a man younger than 30 in good health.

The V call is TRBV27, the J call TRBJ2-7, with D possibly being TRBD1 (5 bases). V lost 7 bases and J lost 5, with 15 bases in between. Germline V gives CDR1 MNHEY, CDR2 SMNVEV (reference sequence). The CDR3 length is 13 residues. CDR3 in amino acids: CASTPLGAHEQYF. DNA of the CDR3: TGTGCCAGCACCCCCCTAGGGGCCCACGAGCAGTACTTC.

The CDR3 nucleotides read TGTGCCAGCAGTACAACAGGGGGCGGGGAGGCCCAGTACTTC. It encodes CASSTTGGGEAQYF. This chain links TRBV27 with TRBJ2-5; 9 nucleotides align to TRBD1. The junction had 10 bases not matched to a gene; V was cut back by 5 bases and J by 9 bases. The CDR3 has 14 residues. Looked up from germline, CDR1 is MNHEY and CDR2 is SMNVEV (reference sequence).

The chain joins TRBV2 to TRBJ1-1, with D uncertain. Germline CDR1 reads SNHLY; CDR2 reads FYNNEI. Trimming stripped 2 bases from V and 3 bases from J, with 13 bases between. The length of the CDR3 is 15 residues. The CDR3 DNA sequence: TGTGCCAGCAGTGAATTGGCCTATGGGGACACTGAAGCTTTCTTT. The encoded protein is CASSELAYGDTEAFF.

The chain joins TRBV9 to TRBJ2-5, with D hard to call. From germline, CDR1 is SGDLS and CDR2 YYNGEE. This CDR3 contains 15 residues. Between the trimmed V and J ends, which lost 1 base and 4 bases, there was a span of 14 bases. The CDR3 region has the DNA TGTGCCAGCAGCGTATCGAACGCGACCGGAGAGACCCAGTACTTC. Amino acids: CASSVSNATGETQYF. Full variable domain (rest looked up from reference TRBV9 and TRBJ2-5): DSGVTQTPKHLITATGQRVTLRCSPRSGDLSVYWYQQSLDQGLQFLIQYYNGEERAKGNILERFSAQQFPDLHSELNLSSLELGDSALYFCASSVSNATGETQYFGPGTRLLVL.